This note documents a single T cell receptor beta chain sequence. Its specificity is not known. Other DNA sequences in this sample translate to the same CDR3. The length of the CDR3 is 12 residues. V shed 5 bases, J shed 7 bases, and the junction held 4 bases outside the gene matches. CDR1 is MDHEN and CDR2 is SYDVKM in the germline V gene. The PCR made use of 60 Vbeta and 13 Jbeta primers. This table comes from immunoSEQ multiplex PCR, and its TCRdb copy is limited to in-frame clones, with some not included. The sample includes under 200,000 clones, about 80% of them seen just once. The sample is drawn from a study of cytomegalovirus exposure and HLA in healthy donors. Findings and caveats of the study: Using a false discovery rate of 0.05, a later analysis showed that 16,951 TCR beta sequences were associated with HLA alleles. High specificity and sensitivity for cytomegalovirus status were reported for the classifier.

Sequenced material: PBMCs. V is TRBV28 and J is TRBJ1-2, with TRBD1 matching over 7 bases. The source is a man aged 30 to 39 in good health and CMV-seronegative. The CDR3 region is CASSPGGSGYTF. CDR3 DNA sequence: TGTGCCAGCAGTCCAGGGGGGTCTGGCTACACCTTC.